This is a list of T cell receptor beta chains from one sample in a study of blood T cell repertoires in COVID-19. Assay: immunoSEQ multiplex PCR; the TCRdb copy retains only in-frame clones and omits some. This table holds 150,000 to 200,000 clones, around 85% found once. Source material: peripheral blood. The receptors come from a man aged 55 to 69 with acute or convalescent COVID-19. CDR3s include the opening cysteine and the closing phenylalanine or tryptophan. Each record gives: V gene, J gene, clone size, D gene, CDR3 protein, CDR3 DNA. D genes are given only for firm matches. A row's size may be missing; if present it is once, few, many or a size class.

V gene: TRBV6-2/TRBV6-3; J gene: TRBJ2-7; clone size: .; D gene: TRBD1; CDR3 protein: CASSFPDRGRPYEQYF; CDR3 DNA: TGTGCCAGCAGTTTCCCGGACAGGGGGCGACCCTACGAGCAGTACTTC
V gene: TRBV6-5; J gene: TRBJ2-5; clone size: once; D gene: .; CDR3 protein: CASIFRGGLRTQYF; CDR3 DNA: TGTGCCAGCATATTCCGAGGCGGGTTGAGGACCCAGTACTTC
V gene: TRBV27; J gene: TRBJ2-1; clone size: .; D gene: TRBD2; CDR3 protein: CASNPNPERERYNEQFF; CDR3 DNA: TGTGCCAGCAATCCTAACCCTGAGCGGGAGAGGTACAATGAGCAGTTCTTC
V gene: TRBV4-2; J gene: TRBJ2-4; clone size: .; D gene: TRBD2; CDR3 protein: CASSQAELAGIAKNIQYF; CDR3 DNA: TGTGCCAGCAGCCAAGCTGAATTAGCGGGAATAGCCAAAAACATTCAGTACTTC
V gene: TRBV28; J gene: TRBJ1-5; clone size: .; D gene: .; CDR3 protein: CASSLLAGQPQHF; CDR3 DNA: TGTGCCAGCAGTTTACTCGCAGGCCAGCCCCAGCATTTT
V gene: TRBV21-1; J gene: TRBJ2-7; clone size: .; D gene: .; CDR3 protein: CASSRGWDSEDYEQYF; CDR3 DNA: TGTGCCAGCAGCCGTGGGTGGGACAGTGAGGACTACGAGCAGTACTTC
V gene: TRBV3-1/TRBV3-2; J gene: TRBJ1-5; clone size: .; D gene: .; CDR3 protein: CASSRSRGGQPQHF; CDR3 DNA: TGTGCCAGCAGCCGTAGCAGAGGGGGTCAGCCCCAGCATTTT
V gene: TRBV6-4; J gene: TRBJ2-1; clone size: .; D gene: .; CDR3 protein: CASSVEEGKQFF; CDR3 DNA: TGTGCCAGCAGTGTAGAAGAGGGAAAGCAGTTCTTC
V gene: TRBV7-2; J gene: TRBJ2-2; clone size: .; D gene: .; CDR3 protein: CASLSRGNTGELFF; CDR3 DNA: TGTGCCAGCTTAAGCCGGGGGAACACCGGGGAGCTGTTTTTT
V gene: TRBV5-1; J gene: TRBJ2-3; clone size: .; D gene: TRBD2; CDR3 protein: CASSPPSGRTDTQYF; CDR3 DNA: TGCGCCAGCAGCCCACCTAGCGGGAGAACAGATACGCAGTATTTT
V gene: TRBV25-1; J gene: TRBJ2-3; clone size: .; D gene: .; CDR3 protein: CASSVSGLSTDTQYF; CDR3 DNA: TGTGCCAGCAGCGTGAGCGGGTTGTCCACAGATACGCAGTATTTT
V gene: TRBV6-1; J gene: TRBJ2-2; clone size: .; D gene: TRBD2; CDR3 protein: CASSGGGTSYPGELFF; CDR3 DNA: TGTGCCAGCAGTGGCGGCGGGACTAGTTATCCCGGGGAGCTGTTTTTT
V gene: TRBV27; J gene: TRBJ2-3; clone size: .; D gene: TRBD2; CDR3 protein: CASSLSRLAGAVDTQYF; CDR3 DNA: TGTGCCAGCAGTTTATCCCGACTAGCGGGAGCGGTAGATACGCAGTATTTT
V gene: TRBV5-5; J gene: TRBJ1-2; clone size: few; D gene: .; CDR3 protein: CASSPRTILHYGYTF; CDR3 DNA: TGTGCCAGCAGCCCTCGGACAATCCTCCACTATGGCTACACCTTC
V gene: TRBV6-5; J gene: TRBJ1-2; clone size: .; D gene: TRBD1; CDR3 protein: CASSRQGLNYGYTF; CDR3 DNA: TGTGCCAGCAGTCGACAGGGGCTTAACTATGGCTACACCTTC
V gene: TRBV11-2; J gene: TRBJ2-2; clone size: .; D gene: TRBD2; CDR3 protein: CASSFRPSGSGTGELFF; CDR3 DNA: TGTGCCAGCAGCTTCCGTCCCAGCGGGAGTGGAACCGGGGAGCTGTTTTTT
V gene: TRBV29-1; J gene: TRBJ2-1; clone size: .; D gene: TRBD2; CDR3 protein: CSVGPRLAEHKEQFF; CDR3 DNA: TGCAGCGTTGGACCCCGGCTAGCGGAACACAAAGAGCAGTTCTTC
V gene: TRBV19; J gene: TRBJ2-2; clone size: .; D gene: TRBD2; CDR3 protein: CASSSMTSGAGELFF; CDR3 DNA: TGTGCCAGTAGTTCCATGACTAGCGGGGCCGGGGAGCTGTTTTTT
V gene: TRBV5-4; J gene: TRBJ2-5; clone size: .; D gene: .; CDR3 protein: CASSLPGPQGETQYF; CDR3 DNA: TGTGCCAGCAGCTTGCCGGGCCCCCAGGGAGAGACCCAGTACTTC
V gene: TRBV7-9; J gene: TRBJ1-4; clone size: .; D gene: TRBD1; CDR3 protein: CASSQGAGNEKLFF; CDR3 DNA: TGTGCCAGCAGCCAGGGGGCTGGTAATGAAAAACTGTTTTTT
V gene: TRBV5-8; J gene: TRBJ2-3; clone size: few; D gene: .; CDR3 protein: CASSQAEGYTQYF; CDR3 DNA: TGTGCCAGCAGCCAAGCGGAGGGCTATACGCAGTATTTT
V gene: TRBV6-5; J gene: TRBJ2-7; clone size: .; D gene: .; CDR3 protein: CASSYTEDRSYEQYF; CDR3 DNA: TGTGCCAGCAGTTACACCGAGGACAGATCCTACGAGCAGTACTTC